This T cell receptor (beta chain) was captured in a study of long-term antiretroviral therapy in people with HIV. The study, taken as a whole, reports: No data were available on ART adherence, viral resistance or therapy changes.

Losses at the gene ends were 4 bases for V and 4 bases for J; bases not matched to a gene: 4. This CDR3 contains 13 residues. Germline assignment: CDR1 MNHEY and CDR2 SMNVEV (reference sequence). Comment on this clone: Its antigen is unknown.

One or more pre-ART and two or more post-ART PBMC samples were available from each donor. It was version v3.0 of the immunoSEQ assay that was run at survey level. Data came from immunoSEQ multiplex PCR; TCRdb stores just in-frame clones and leaves some out. The data show 20,000 to 25,000 clones, with about 86% seen just once and roughly an eighth held by the top ten. Sequences were derived from unsorted PBMCs, sampled 0.1 years before starting antiretroviral therapy. This receptor was taken from a man aged 35 to 55 with HIV. V gene TRBV27 combines with J gene TRBJ2-7, with 7 bases fitting TRBD2. The CDR3 DNA reads as TGTGCCAGCAGTTCTGGGGGGGGGTACGAGCAGTACTTC. Encoded protein: CASSSGGGYEQYF.